The TCR beta chain described here comes from a study of patients and donors after allogeneic stem cell transplantation. This clonotype was seen repeatedly, ten times or more. A single record per CDR3 protein comes from TCRdb applying MiXCR to the RT-PCR reads. The repertoire holds approximately 90,000 distinct CDR3 sequences, less than 5% seen once, with about 3% in the top ten. The germline V gene has CDR1 KGHSH and CDR2 LQKENI. The CDR3 covers 16 residues. Germline trimming cut 2 bases from V and 1 base from J; bases unmatched to any gene: 4. The receptor was derived from a human donor who was either an allogeneic HSCT recipient or a stem cell or donor lymphocyte infusion donor (not recorded which). It is not recorded whose cells these are; they may come from a transplant donor. What was sequenced was blood, either unsorted or a sorted T cell fraction (not recorded which). The chain employs TRBV18 and TRBJ1-1; 10 positions match TRBD1. CDR3 sequence (DNA): TGTGCCAGCTCACCAAAGACAGGGGGCTGGAACACTGAAGCTTTCTTT. The encoded protein is CASSPKTGGWNTEAFF. Full variable domain (rest looked up from reference TRBV18 and TRBJ1-1): NAGVMQNPRHLVRRRGQEARLRCSPMKGHSHVYWYRQLPEEGLKFMVYLQKENIIDESGMPKERFSAEFPKEGPSILRIQQVVRGDSAAYFCASSPKTGGWNTEAFFGQGTRLTVV.